What follows are 28 T cell receptor beta chains derived from one specimen sequenced in a study of cytomegalovirus exposure and HLA in healthy donors. PCR primers comprised 60 Vbeta and 13 Jbeta primers. Assay used: immunoSEQ multiplex PCR; TCRdb lists only in-frame clones, some missing. The table records around 300,000 clones, 80% to 90% of them present only once. Sequenced material: PBMCs. Source of these receptors: a woman aged 18-35 years in good health and CMV-seronegative.

As for this clone: One end of the junction varies from germline; a read error may be responsible. Other DNA sequences in the same sample also yield this CDR3. This chain's CDR3 is CASSSGVSRESYNSPLHF. The CDR3 nucleotides are TGCGCCAGCAGCTCCGGAGTTTCCCGTGAATCCTATAATTCCCCCCTCCACTTT. V usage is TRBV5-1 and J usage is TRBJ1-6, with D uncertain. The CDR3 covers 18 residues. Germline CDR1 is SGHRS and CDR2 is YFSETQ.

This chain uses TRBV2 with TRBJ1-2, with D unclear. From germline, CDR1 is SNHLY and CDR2 FYNNEI. V was pared by 1 base and J by 12 bases, with 21 bases between. This CDR3 region has 15 residues. CDR3 loop: CASSEESMTSMANTF. The CDR3 region has the DNA TGTGCCAGCAGTGAAGAGTCTATGACTTCTATGGCTAACACCTTC. Combining the CDR3 with reference TRBV2 and TRBJ1-2 gives the whole variable domain EPEVTQTPSHQVTQMGQEVILRCVPISNHLYFYWYRQILGQKVEFLVSFYNNEISEKSEIFDDQFSVERPDGSNFTLKIRSTKLEDSAMYFCASSEESMTSMANTFGSGTRLTVV.

V usage is TRBV6-7 and J usage is TRBJ2-4, with no clear D. TRBV6-7 is an ORF for which the function is uncertain. CDR3 length equals 14 residues. The V gene lost 7 bases and the J gene lost 0 bases, with 10 bases spanning the gap. The CDR3 spells CASTLDLAKNIQYF. In DNA form, the CDR3 reads TGTGCCAGCACCCTCGACTTAGCCAAAAACATTCAGTACTTC.

This clone came up once. This rearrangement joins TRBV10-3 to TRBJ2-1, with D possibly TRBD2 on 6 matching bases. CDR1 is ENHRY, CDR2 SYGVKD, per germline. The CDR3 contains 15 residues. With 7 bases removed from V and 2 bases from J, the gap between germline ends came to 15 bases. CDR3 bases: TGTGCCATCAACGCGGGACTCGCCGCCTACAATGAGCAGTTCTTC. It encodes CAINAGLAAYNEQFF.

The CDR3 nucleotides read TGCGCCAGCAGTGTTACAGGGAAAGCGACTGAAGCTTTCTTT. This sequence encodes CASSVTGKATEAFF. The V call is TRBV10-1, the J call TRBJ1-1; D is perhaps TRBD1 (6 bases). The CDR3 is 14 amino acids. Germline V gives CDR1 WNHNN, CDR2 SYGVQD (reference sequence). V lost 4 bases, J lost 5 bases, and 14 bases lay in between.

The chain uses TRBV5-1 and TRBJ2-3; D may be TRBD2 (6 bases). Germline CDR1 reads SGHRS; CDR2 reads YFSETQ. The CDR3 runs to 15 residues. V was clipped by 7 bases and J by 2 bases, with 17 bases between them. CDR3 nucleotides: TGCGCCAGCCGGAGAGCCCCGGGAGACACAGATACGCAGTATTTT. Translated, it gives CASRRAPGDTDTQYF.

The chain has TRBV5-5 and TRBJ2-3; a possible D gene is TRBD2 (6 bases). This CDR3 spans 14 amino acids. Trimming shortened V by 4 bases and J by 5 bases, and 14 bases separated the two germline ends. Germline CDR1 is SGHKS and CDR2 is YYEKEE (reference sequence). Here the CDR3 reads CASSQGGSVDTQYF. The CDR3 bases are TGTGCCAGCAGCCAGGGAGGTTCGGTAGATACGCAGTATTTT. The full variable domain, its missing parts supplied by reference TRBV5-5 and TRBJ2-3, is DAGVTQSPTHLIKTRGQQVTLRCSPISGHKSVSWYQQVLGQGPQFIFQYYEKEERGRGNFPDRFSARQFPNYSSELNVNALLLGDSALYLCASSQGGSVDTQYFGPGTRLTVL.

This chain uses TRBV19 with TRBJ1-6; D is perhaps TRBD1 (5 bases). The germline V gene has CDR1 LNHDA and CDR2 SQIVND (reference sequence). V was cut by 7 bases and J by 10 bases, with 23 bases left in between. The CDR3 runs 16 residues. The CDR3 DNA sequence: TGTGCCAGTATGGATCCCCGCGTGTCAGGGCGGTCACCCCTCCACTTT. This codes for CASMDPRVSGRSPLHF.

The chain links TRBV9 to TRBJ2-3; possibly TRBD1 for D (6 bases). This CDR3 is built from 15 residues. V gave up 3 bases and J gave up 6 bases, with 17 bases separating them. Germline loops: CDR1 SGDLS, CDR2 YYNGEE. Here the CDR3 DNA reads TGTGCCAGCAGCGAAGGGGGAGCGGCCCCGGATACGCAGTATTTT. Its protein product is CASSEGGAAPDTQYF.

The chain links TRBV5-1 to TRBJ1-6; TRBD1 matches at 11 bases. The CDR3 has 15 residues. CDR1 is SGHRS, CDR2 YFSETQ, per germline. After removal of 4 bases from V and 8 bases from J, the junction contained 5 bases not matched to a gene. The CDR3: CASSRDRGLDSPLHF. The CDR3 DNA reads TGCGCCAGCAGCCGGGACAGGGGGTTAGATTCACCCCTCCACTTT.

This sequence joins TRBV5-4 and TRBJ1-5; the D gene is possibly TRBD1 (5 bases). The CDR3 length is 15 residues. V lost 0 bases to trimming and J lost 2 bases, with 9 bases between them. The germline V gene encodes CDR1 SGHNT and CDR2 YYREEE (reference sequence). The CDR3 loop is CASSLGREGNQPQHF. The CDR3 DNA is TGTGCCAGCAGCTTGGGCAGGGAGGGCAATCAGCCCCAGCATTTT.

The chain couples TRBV11-2 to TRBJ2-7, with no clear D. V dropped 3 bases and J dropped 5 bases, with 11 bases sitting between them. Germline-derived CDR1 and CDR2 are SGHAT and FQNNGV. CDR3 length equals 13 residues. The CDR3, as DNA: TGTGCCAGCAGCTTCTTAGGCCGGGACGAGCAGTACTTC. This gives the protein CASSFLGRDEQYF.

The chain couples TRBV5-4 to TRBJ1-3, with D maybe TRBD1 (5 bases). V lost 2 bases to trimming and J lost 0 bases, with 18 bases between them. CDR3 length: 18 residues. CDR1 and CDR2 from the germline V gene are SGHNT and YYREEE (reference sequence). As DNA, the CDR3 is TGTGCCAGCAGCTTCCTTCCTACCACAGGTGACTCTGGAAACACCATATATTTT. Translated, it gives CASSFLPTTGDSGNTIYF.

V gene TRBV19 combines with J gene TRBJ2-1, with unresolved D. The germline gives CDR1 LNHDA, CDR2 SQIVND (reference sequence). CDR3 length: 16 residues. Trimming took off 6 bases at V and 1 base at J, with 16 bases between the two ends. The chain's CDR3 is CASSTPIPRSYNEQFF. For the CDR3, the DNA is TGTGCCAGTAGCACACCCATACCCAGATCCTACAATGAGCAGTTCTTC.

This chain links TRBV2 with TRBJ2-3, with TRBD1 matching 10 bases. V was pared by 11 bases and J by 1 base, with 24 bases of the junction left unmatched. There are 20 residues in the CDR3. Germline assignment: CDR1 SNHLY and CDR2 FYNNEI. In DNA, the CDR3 is TGTGCCCGGTCCCGGGACAGGGGCCGGGTTGTTAGGTCGGGCACAGATACGCAGTATTTT. It translates to CARSRDRGRVVRSGTDTQYF.

Concerning this clone: Other DNA sequences of this sample code for an identical CDR3. The rearrangement links TRBV18 to TRBJ2-7; D possibly corresponds to TRBD2 (6 bases). CDR1 is KGHSH, CDR2 LQKENI, per germline. The length of the CDR3 is 14 residues. The V end lost 3 bases, the J end lost 0 bases, and 9 bases lay between the germline ends. Here the CDR3 reads CASSPRDSSYEQYF. Here the CDR3 DNA reads TGTGCCAGCTCACCCCGGGACTCCTCCTACGAGCAGTACTTC. Using reference TRBV18 and TRBJ2-7 for the parts outside the CDR3, the full variable domain is NAGVMQNPRHLVRRRGQEARLRCSPMKGHSHVYWYRQLPEEGLKFMVYLQKENIIDESGMPKERFSAEFPKEGPSILRIQQVVRGDSAAYFCASSPRDSSYEQYFGPGTRLTVT.

The chain is built from TRBV7-2 and TRBJ2-4; TRBD1 matches 10 bases. Trimming took 4 bases from V and 3 from J; bases not matched to a gene: 6. The CDR3 runs 16 residues. Germline loops: CDR1 SGHTA, CDR2 FQGNSA. CDR3 coding DNA: TGTGCCAGCAGCTCGAGGACAGGGGGTTTCAAAAACATTCAGTACTTC. It codes for CASSSRTGGFKNIQYF.

V is TRBV6-5 and J is TRBJ1-2; tentatively, D is TRBD1 (5 bases). The CDR3 has 13 residues. CDR1 and CDR2 (germline): MNHEY, SVGAGI. Trimming removed 5 bases from V and 8 bases from J, with 15 bases in between. As DNA, the CDR3 is TGTGCCAGCAGTGGGTTTGGCAGGGCAGGCTACACCTTC. It specifies CASSGFGRAGYTF.

This chain connects TRBV5-6 to TRBJ2-7; 9 positions agree with TRBD2. CDR1 and CDR2 (germline): SGHDT, YYEEEE. The CDR3 sequence is 17 residues long. The J segment lost 1 base and the V segment lost 2 bases, leaving 10 bases of the junction unmatched. The CDR3 protein is CASSFPSAGGQSYEQYF. CDR3 bases: TGTGCCAGCAGCTTTCCTTCAGCGGGGGGACAATCCTACGAGCAGTACTTC.

J is TRBJ1-1 and V is TRBV6-1; D gene unclear. The germline gives CDR1 MNHNS, CDR2 SASEGT. The ends were cut back, 5 bases at V and 1 base at J, with 11 bases in the middle. The CDR3 spans 14 residues. The CDR3 sequence: CASSYNRGNTEAFF. The CDR3, as DNA: TGTGCCAGCAGTTATAATCGCGGGAACACTGAAGCTTTCTTT.

The rearrangement joins TRBV6-5 to TRBJ2-2; tentative D call: TRBD1 (5 bases). Germline lookup yields CDR1 MNHEY and CDR2 SVGAGI. The CDR3 runs 16 residues. The ends were cut back, 0 bases at V and 4 bases at J, with 12 bases in the middle. The CDR3 DNA is TGTGCCAGCAGTTACTCCCAGGGATTCCTCACCGGGGAGCTGTTTTTT. Translating gives CASSYSQGFLTGELFF.

J is TRBJ2-5 and V is TRBV2; 8 positions agree with TRBD2. The germline gives CDR1 SNHLY, CDR2 FYNNEI. CDR3 size: 15 residues. V lost 2 bases, J lost 5 bases, and 7 bases stayed unmatched. In nucleotides, the CDR3 is TGTGCCAGCAGTGAATCGGGGGGGGGAGCTGAGACCCAGTACTTC. Amino acid sequence: CASSESGGGAETQYF. The whole variable domain, filled in from reference TRBV2 and TRBJ2-5, reads EPEVTQTPSHQVTQMGQEVILRCVPISNHLYFYWYRQILGQKVEFLVSFYNNEISEKSEIFDDQFSVERPDGSNFTLKIRSTKLEDSAMYFCASSESGGGAETQYFGPGTRLLVL.

The chain joins TRBV29-1 to TRBJ1-1; 7 nucleotides align to TRBD1. Germline CDR1 is SQVTM and CDR2 is ANQGSEA. The CDR3 contains 13 residues. After removal of 8 bases from V and 1 base from J, the junction contained 7 bases not matched to a gene. The CDR3 protein is CSSKGAPNTEAFF. CDR3 in DNA: TGCAGCTCCAAGGGGGCTCCGAACACTGAAGCTTTCTTT.

This clone was counted only a few times. V usage is TRBV19 and J usage is TRBJ1-2, with 7 bases aligning to TRBD1. CDR1 and CDR2 (germline): LNHDA, SQIVND (reference sequence). This CDR3 comprises 15 residues. V lost 3 bases and J lost 6; bases outside the gene matches: 10. The CDR3 region has the DNA TGTGCCAGTAGTATCAATTTCCCAGGGGGTGATGGCTACACCTTC. Translated: CASSINFPGGDGYTF.

This rearrangement joins TRBV5-1 to TRBJ2-5, with D possibly matching TRBD2 (5 bases). CDR3 size: 15 residues. Trimming cost V 1 base and J 2 bases, with 12 bases left between them. Germline loops: CDR1 SGHRS, CDR2 YFSETQ. CDR3 protein: CASSLKLAGQETQYF. The CDR3 DNA is TGCGCCAGCAGCTTGAAGCTAGCTGGGCAAGAGACCCAGTACTTC.

The chain has TRBV2 and TRBJ2-2, with 10 nucleotides matching TRBD2. Germline V gene lookup returns CDR1 SNHLY and CDR2 FYNNEI. V lost 2 bases, J lost 6 bases, and 3 bases stayed unmatched. The CDR3 sequence is 15 residues long. For the CDR3, the DNA is TGTGCCAGCAGTGAACCTAGCGGGGGTCCCGGGGAGCTGTTTTTT. Protein sequence: CASSEPSGGPGELFF.

Here the CDR3 reads CSAGGGEQYF. CDR3 nucleotides: TGCAGTGCTGGGGGAGGGGAGCAGTACTTC. The chain employs TRBV20-1 and TRBJ2-7; 7 nucleotides align to TRBD2. This CDR3 has 10 residues. Germline V gives CDR1 DFQATT, CDR2 SNEGSKA (reference sequence). J gave up 7 bases and V 5 bases, and 2 bases lay outside the gene matches.

J is TRBJ2-2 and V is TRBV9; 13 bases fit TRBD2. The length of the CDR3 is 16 residues. J was trimmed by 6 bases and V by 4 bases; bases with no gene match: 6. Germline V gene lookup returns CDR1 SGDLS and CDR2 YYNGEE. CDR3 DNA: TGTGCCAGCAGCCCTACTAGCGGGGGGGCCGCCGGGGAGCTGTTTTTT. It translates to CASSPTSGGAAGELFF.